This T cell receptor (beta chain) was retrieved from a study of neoadjuvant nivolumab and ipilimumab in lung cancer. Data came from immunoSEQ multiplex PCR; TCRdb stores just in-frame clones and leaves some out. This sample has about 7,000 clones; around 80% occur once, and the top ten carry approximately 4.4%. The study's findings and limits: Blood richness before therapy tracked richness in tumors resected after neoadjuvant therapy. From pretherapy to surgery, tumor richness and clonality rose with dual therapy.

Between the trimmed V and J ends, which lost 3 bases and 3 bases, there was a span of 9 bases. Germline values: CDR1 ENHRY, CDR2 SYGVKD. CDR3 length equals 13 residues. Concerning this clone itself: Its antigen is still unknown.

The receptor's source is an adult with non-small cell lung cancer. The rearrangement uses TRBV10-3 and TRBJ2-7, with a weak D call TRBD2 (6 bases). Here the sequenced sample was tumor tissue, taken after neoadjuvant nivolumab, alone or with ipilimumab, at or shortly before surgery. In DNA, the CDR3 is TGTGCCATCAGTGACGGGGACTTCTACGAGCAGTACTTC. Residues: CAISDGDFYEQYF.